This T cell receptor (beta chain) was sequenced for a study of regulatory T cells in long-lasting Graves disease. The time point denotes: persistent/refractory GD, antithyroid drugs over 5 years with positive TRAb. PBMCs provided the RNA from which the TCR library was made. Broader study findings: Segments TRBV28, TRBJ1-2 and TRBJ2-5 showed preferential usage in persistent disease.

To make TCR beta libraries, researchers used iRepertoire HTBI primers and Arm-PCR of CDR3 regions. TCRdb independently ran MiXCR on the multiplex PCR reads; one entry per CDR3 protein. This table has 400,000 to 450,000 distinct CDR3 sequences, about 20% appearing once. There are many counts of this clonotype. Antigen: not known. V shed 6 bases and J shed 2 bases, with 14 bases lying between them. The CDR3 spans 14 residues. Germline CDR1 reads SEHNR; CDR2 reads FQNEAQ (reference sequence). The rearrangement links TRBV7-9 to TRBJ2-7; D is ambiguous. This sequence was found in a female donor with Graves disease. Source: peripheral blood mononuclear cells (PBMCs), taken when the disease was refractory, from a patient treated with antithyroid drugs. The CDR3 spells CASRTGPTAYEQYF. CDR3 DNA: TGTGCCAGCAGAACGGGTCCAACGGCCTACGAGCAGTACTTC.